These 9 T cell receptor beta chains were all obtained from the same sample, sequenced in a study of T cells in Graves' hyperthyroidism and ophthalmopathy. Using RNA transcripts as the source, TCR beta CDR3 regions were amplified. When the TCR CDR3 underwent first-round RT-PCR, the HTBI primer set was used. Each CDR3 protein is one row after TCRdb ran MiXCR on the multiplex PCR reads. The sample includes 500,000 to 600,000 distinct CDR3 sequences, 16% of them seen just once. The sequencing sample was made of blood. The receptors stem from a woman between 18 and 29 years old with Graves' hyperthyroidism.

This clonotype has just one count. A read error may produce the germline difference seen at one junction end. The chain couples TRBV2 to TRBJ2-7; D gene ambiguous. Germline V gene sequence: CDR1 SNHLY, CDR2 FYNNEI. The CDR3 covers 12 residues. The CDR3 DNA reads as TGTGTCAGCAGTGAACAGCACTACGAGCAGTACTTC. The encoded protein is CVSSEQHYEQYF.

The V gene is TRBV19, the J gene TRBJ2-1; perhaps TRBD2 as D (5 bases). Germline values: CDR1 LNHDA, CDR2 SQIVND (reference sequence). The CDR3 runs to 16 residues. Trimming pared 3 bases from V and 5 bases from J, leaving 17 bases between. CDR3 region: CASSMRGSGNNNEQFF. CDR3 in DNA: TGTGCCAGTAGTATGCGTGGATCCGGGAATAACAATGAGCAGTTCTTC. Full variable domain (rest looked up from reference TRBV19 and TRBJ2-1): DGGITQSPKYLFRKEGQNVTLSCEQNLNHDAMYWYRQDPGQGLRLIYYSQIVNDFQKGDIAEGYSVSREKKESFPLTVTSAQKNPTAFYLCASSMRGSGNNNEQFFGPGTRLTVL.

This clonotype was seen more than once but under ten times. The chain uses TRBV29-1 and TRBJ1-4, with no clear D. Germline V lookup: CDR1 SQVTM, CDR2 ANQGSEA. V lost 6 bases, J lost 4 bases, and 12 bases lay in between. CDR3 length equals 13 residues. The CDR3, as DNA: TGCAGCGTGTATACAGACAATAATGAAAAACTGTTTTTT. It is translated as CSVYTDNNEKLFF.

Concerning this clonotype: This may be a read error, as it is one base from a much larger clone. This CDR3 fails to terminate in the conserved phenylalanine or tryptophan, so it likely reflects a read error. The chain recombines TRBV5-1 with TRBJ1-1; a weak D match, TRBD1 (6 bases). The CDR3 length is 14 residues. Trimming left V 4 bases short and J 1 base short, with 11 bases between. CDR1 and CDR2 (germline): SGHRS, YFSETQ. CDR3 nucleotides: TGCGCCAGCAGCGACAAAGGGGGGAACACTGAAGCTTTCCTT. It codes for CASSDKGGNTEAFL.

J is TRBJ2-1 and V is TRBV29-1; D is ambiguous. Germline CDR1 is SQVTM and CDR2 is ANQGSEA. V gave up 4 bases and J gave up 2 bases, with 6 bases separating them. The CDR3 is 12 amino acids. CDR3 protein: CSVGEAYNEQFF. CDR3 sequence (DNA): TGCAGCGTTGGTGAAGCCTACAATGAGCAGTTCTTC.

This clonotype occurred many times. The rearrangement links TRBV7-2 to TRBJ1-6; weak D call: TRBD1 (5 bases). CDR3 length: 17 residues. Trimming took off 5 bases at V and 7 bases at J, with 21 bases between the two ends. The germline gives CDR1 SGHTA, CDR2 FQGNSA. DNA for the CDR3: TGTGCCAGCAGCATCCCTGGGGGAGGGATGAGCAATTCACCCCTCCACTTT. Its protein product is CASSIPGGGMSNSPLHF. The full variable domain, rest sourced from reference TRBV7-2 and TRBJ1-6, is GAGVSQSPSNKVTEKGKDVELRCDPISGHTALYWYRQSLGQGLEFLIYFQGNSAPDKSGLPSDRFSAERTGGSVSTLTIQRTQQEDSAVYLCASSIPGGGMSNSPLHFGNGTRLTVT.

The rearrangement uses TRBV7-8 and TRBJ2-4; TRBD1 is a possible D gene (5 bases). The CDR3 length is 15 residues. The V end lost 3 bases, the J end lost 6 bases, and 15 bases lay between the germline ends. Per germline, CDR1 SGHVS and CDR2 FQNEAQ. For the CDR3, the DNA is TGTGCCAGCAGCTTGGACCAGGGATCGTTAAACATTCAGTACTTC. This codes for CASSLDQGSLNIQYF.

Remarks on this clonotype: A clone one base away is much larger, so this may be a read error. The DNA is omitted, as the CDR3 cannot be located on it reliably, and the CDR3 follows TCRdb's listing. V is TRBV20-1 and J is TRBJ1-2. The CDR3 is made up of 13 amino acids, end residues included. CDR1 is DFQATT, CDR2 SNEGSKA, per germline (reference sequence). CDR3 residues: CSGAGTRLYGCTF.

This clonotype was seen a few times. The rearrangement uses TRBV9 and TRBJ2-1; a possible D gene is TRBD1 (7 bases). Germline assignment: CDR1 SGDLS and CDR2 YYNGEE. The CDR3 length is 16 residues. The V end was cut by 3 bases, the J end by 4 bases, with 17 bases between. The chain's CDR3 is CASSEGAGTSYNEQFF. The CDR3 DNA is TGTGCCAGCAGCGAGGGGGCGGGGACCTCATACAATGAGCAGTTCTTC.